This TCR beta chain was observed in a study of T-cell reconstitution after alpha-beta-depleted transplantation in children. The library targeted TCRbeta and was prepared with unique molecular identifiers. TCRdb re-derived calls from the PCR reads in MiXCR, one entry per CDR3 protein. The sample includes 450,000 to 500,000 distinct CDR3 sequences, under 15% seen only once; the top ten take about 5.6%. Trimming shortened V by 5 bases and J by 0 bases, and 10 bases separated the two germline ends. The CDR3 loop spans 14 amino acids. Per germline, CDR1 SNHLY and CDR2 FYNNEI. This clonotype was seen more than once but under ten times.

The clonotype originates from a human donor who donated a stem cell graft to a child with combined immunodeficiency. The V and J genes are TRBV2 and TRBJ2-5; D is perhaps TRBD1 (5 bases). The sample consisted of PBMCs from the stem cell graft donor, taken from the stem cell graft. CDR3 protein: CASSSDTYQETQYF. CDR3 nucleotides: TGTGCCAGCAGTTCGGACACATACCAAGAGACCCAGTACTTC.